The sequence of this T cell receptor (beta chain) was determined in a study of cytotoxic CD8 clonotypes in ibrutinib-treated CLL. Study-level background: The study recorded mean values of about 260,000 productive templates and tens of thousands of productive rearrangements per sample.

The authors obtained approximately 2.1 micrograms of genomic DNA from cryopreserved PBMCs for TCR beta libraries. V dropped 8 bases and J dropped 5 bases, with 16 bases sitting between them. Germline V lookup: CDR1 SNHLY, CDR2 FYNNEI. This CDR3 comprises 14 residues. Targeted sequencing depth ranged from 1 in 200,000 to 1 in 1 million T cells. Produced via immunoSEQ multiplex PCR; TCRdb's table is partial and in-frame only. The sample shows more than 8,500 clones, around 60% of them seen only once. The origin of this receptor is a human donor with chronic lymphocytic leukemia. This rearrangement joins TRBV2 to TRBJ1-5; a weak D match, TRBD1 (5 bases). Source: PBMCs, taken before ibrutinib treatment. CDR3 DNA: TGTGCCAGCGCCCCAAGGGACCTCTATCAGCCCCAGCATTTT. Its protein product is CASAPRDLYQPQHF.